Listed below are T cell receptor beta chains from one sample, sequenced in a study of blood T cell repertoires in COVID-19. This table comes from immunoSEQ multiplex PCR, and its TCRdb copy is limited to in-frame clones, with some not included. The table lists approximately 250,000 clones, approximately 80% of them singletons. The sequenced material came from peripheral blood. Source of these receptors: a man aged 40-49 years who had recovered from COVID-19. CDR3s include the opening cysteine and the closing phenylalanine or tryptophan. The order of the fields is V gene, D gene, clone size, J gene, CDR3 DNA, CDR3 protein. A D gene is named only where the DNA matches it firmly. A clone size is listed for some rows: how often the clone was seen (once, few, many), or a class if it is expanded.

TRBV11-2	NA	NA	TRBJ2-7	TGTGCCAGCAGCTTGGGGCGGGGCAGAATACGCGACTACGAGCAGTACTTC	CASSLGRGRIRDYEQYF
TRBV4-1	NA	NA	TRBJ1-2	TGCGCCAGCAGCCTTCTAGTGGGGCGCGGTGGCTACACCTTC	CASSLLVGRGGYTF
TRBV10-2	NA	NA	TRBJ2-5	TGCGCCAGCAGTGTTTCAGGTCAAGAGACCCAGTACTTC	CASSVSGQETQYF
TRBV19	NA	once	TRBJ1-2	TGTGCCAGTAGTAGAAAAGGCCGGACATGGAACTATGGCTACACCTTC	CASSRKGRTWNYGYTF
TRBV18	NA	few	TRBJ1-6	TGTGCCAGCTCACCAAACAGGGATAGTTCACCCCTCCACTTT	CASSPNRDSSPLHF
TRBV7-2	TRBD1	NA	TRBJ1-4	TGTGCCAGCAGCCTACGGACAGGGGGCGATGAAAAACTGTTTTTT	CASSLRTGGDEKLFF
TRBV29-1	TRBD1	once	TRBJ2-5	TGCAGCGTTGTACAGGGGGCATCAGAGACCCAGTACTTC	CSVVQGASETQYF
TRBV30	NA	NA	TRBJ1-2	TGTGCCTGGCGTAACTATGGCTACACCTTC	CAWRNYGYTF
TRBV30	NA	NA	TRBJ1-1	TGTGCCTGGAGAATTGGAGGGAACACTGAAGCTTTCTTT	CAWRIGGNTEAFF
TRBV5-4	NA	NA	TRBJ2-1	TGTGCCAGCAGCTTGGTCGGTTCTAGAGGAAATGAGCAGTTCTTC	CASSLVGSRGNEQFF
TRBV7-8	NA	NA	TRBJ1-1	TGTGCCAGCAGCTTAGGGCAGGGGAGCGTCACTGAAGCTTTCTTT	CASSLGQGSVTEAFF
TRBV5-4	TRBD2	NA	TRBJ2-5	TGTGCCAGCAGCTCGGATCCGGGAGGAGAGACCCAGTACTTC	CASSSDPGGETQYF
TRBV5-1	TRBD1	NA	TRBJ2-3	TGCGCCAGCAGCACCGGGACAGGGGGCGGCCCAGATACGCAGTATTTT	CASSTGTGGGPDTQYF
TRBV30	NA	NA	TRBJ1-1	TGTGCCTGGAGTGCTTTGAACACTGAAGCTTTCTTT	CAWSALNTEAFF
TRBV5-8	NA	NA	TRBJ2-1	TGTGCCAGCAGCTTGGAGGGAGGGGGGTTCTTC	CASSLEGGGFF
TRBV5-1	TRBD2	NA	TRBJ2-1	TGCGCCAGCAGCTTATTTCCCGGCAAAGCGACTAGCGGGGGGCCACGACGCAGCTACAATGAGCAGTTCTTC	CASSLFPGKATSGGPRRSYNEQFF
TRBV6-5	TRBD1	NA	TRBJ2-7	TGTGCCAGCAGTTACTCATACAGGGGAGACGAGCAGTACTTC	CASSYSYRGDEQYF
TRBV9	TRBD1	NA	TRBJ1-2	TGTGCCAGCAGCCTCCGCCTGGAGGGGGCCTATGGCTACACCTTC	CASSLRLEGAYGYTF
TRBV18	NA	NA	TRBJ2-2	TGTGCCAGCTCACGCACGACAGGACGGGACGGGGAGCTGTTTTTT	CASSRTTGRDGELFF
TRBV4-1	NA	NA	TRBJ1-5	TGCGCCAGCAGCCAAGTCGGGACACCGAATCAGCCCCAGCATTTT	CASSQVGTPNQPQHF
TRBV5-1	NA	NA	TRBJ2-5	TGCGCCAGCAGCTTCCGCCGTGGCGAGACCCAGTACTTC	CASSFRRGETQYF
TRBV19	NA	NA	TRBJ1-4	TGTGCCAGTAGTACAACCCCGTTCGCCGGGATGAATGAAAAACTGTTTTTT	CASSTTPFAGMNEKLFF
TRBV10-1	NA	NA	TRBJ2-2	TGCGCCAGCAGTAGTACAAATACCGGGGAGCTGTTTTTT	CASSSTNTGELFF
TRBV7-9	TRBD1	NA	TRBJ2-7	TGTGCCAGCAGCTTCCCCGGGGACAGGGGGTACGAGCAGTACTTC	CASSFPGDRGYEQYF
TRBV19	NA	NA	TRBJ1-1	TGTGCCAGTAGTATAATGGGCAGTTGGGGGGGCACGAACACTGAAGCTTTCTTT	CASSIMGSWGGTNTEAFF
TRBV7-9	TRBD2	NA	TRBJ2-1	TGTGTTTCACCGAGCGGGAGAATCGATGAGCAGTTCTTC	CVSPSGRIDEQFF
TRBV10-3	NA	few	TRBJ2-5	TGTGCCATCAGCGGGGTCCAAGAGACCCAGTACTTC	CAISGVQETQYF
TRBV7-9	NA	NA	TRBJ1-1	TGTGCCAGCAGCCCACTGGCGGGGGGTGCCTCCGAAGCTTTCTTT	CASSPLAGGASEAFF